These T cell receptor beta chains were read from a single sample in a study of monozygotic twins with inflammatory bowel disease. TCRdb re-called the 5' RACE reads; every CDR3 protein appears as one record, without DNA. The sample holds about 160,000 distinct CDR3 sequences. Sequenced sample: blood. The receptors originated from a human donor with ulcerative colitis or Crohn's disease, or a healthy co-twin of an affected twin (not recorded which). Both conserved end residues are part of each CDR3. Fields, in order: J gene, V gene, CDR3 protein.

TRBJ2-1 TRBV5-1 CASSLELKTGTSGRISSYNEQFF
TRBJ1-3 TRBV18 CASSPPMGRLISGNTIYF
TRBJ2-3 TRBV5-1 CASSFSGAGATDTQYF
TRBJ1-5 TRBV6-1 CASSVQGHGNQPQHF
TRBJ2-1 TRBV20-1 CSARELSGGTYNEQFF
TRBJ2-2 TRBV7-9 CASSTHRTGELFF
TRBJ2-2 TRBV6-5 CASSRFGDRGLLELFF
TRBJ2-1 TRBV9 CASSPSPGTGNEQFF
TRBJ2-4 TRBV18 CASSPTPGQGMHIQYF
TRBJ2-1 TRBV29-1 CSVKRQGNEQFF
TRBJ1-2 TRBV19 CATLYRPNTPRSNGYTF
TRBJ2-7 TRBV6-1 CASSRLAGGSYEQYF
TRBJ2-3 TRBV4-3 CASSQDGVASWADTQYF
TRBJ1-2 TRBV7-3 CASSLDAPGGYTF
TRBJ2-5 TRBV24-1 CATSDFTAGGETQYF
TRBJ2-1 TRBV5-1 CASSLEVLTNNEQFF
TRBJ2-4 TRBV9 CASSVWDGSGRANIQYF